This T cell receptor beta chain was documented in a study of cytomegalovirus exposure and HLA in healthy donors. Amplification used 60 Vbeta primers and 13 Jbeta primers. The repertoire was sequenced with immunoSEQ multiplex PCR; TCRdb's copy has only in-frame clones and lacks some. The repertoire includes approximately 140,000 clones, 82% of them detected once, and less than 3% sits in the top ten. V was clipped by 7 bases and J by 8 bases; unmatched bases: 7. Germline CDR1 SQVTM, CDR2 ANQGSEA. The CDR3 has 14 amino acids. This chain joins TRBV29-1 and TRBJ2-2, with 13 bases lining up with TRBD2. The sample consisted of PBMCs. This sequence was found in a male donor in good health and CMV-seronegative. This CDR3 reads CSATGLAGAGELFF. The CDR3 nucleotides read TGCAGCGCAACCGGACTAGCGGGAGCTGGGGAGCTGTTTTTT.